This T cell receptor beta chain was sequenced for a study of blood T cell repertoires in COVID-19. Overall study: The study drew acute and convalescent COVID-19 samples from the United States, Italy and Spain.

CDR1 and CDR2 from the germline V gene are MRHNA and SNTAGT. The junction had 3 bases not matched to a gene; V was cut back by 2 bases and J by 3 bases. The CDR3 spans 15 residues. Measured with immunoSEQ multiplex PCR; TCRdb has only the in-frame clones, and not every one. The repertoire has 260,000 or so clones, 65% to 90% of them found once; the top ten carry roughly a sixth. The specimen sequenced was PBMCs or T cells enriched from blood (not recorded which). The TCR was taken from a man younger than 35 who had recovered from COVID-19. The rearrangement joins TRBV6-4 to TRBJ2-1; 8 positions match TRBD1. The CDR3 nucleotides are TGTGCCAGCAGTGACCCAGGACAGGGCTACAATGAGCAGTTCTTC. It yields the protein CASSDPGQGYNEQFF.